Included here is one TCR beta chain sequence, with context. This specimen belongs to a study of cytomegalovirus exposure and HLA in healthy donors. It was with 60 Vbeta and 13 Jbeta primers that the PCR ran. The data were produced by immunoSEQ multiplex PCR, yet TCRdb's version contains in-frame clones alone and is incomplete. The sample gives some 150,000 clones, 65% to 75% of which show up once; roughly 2.5% is in the top ten. Trimming left V 4 bases short and J 0 bases short, with 14 bases between. From germline, CDR1 is SGHRS and CDR2 YFSETQ. CDR3 length: 15 amino acids. The origin of this receptor is a human donor in good health. Sequencing used PBMCs. The chain employs TRBV5-1 and TRBJ2-7, with D possibly being TRBD2 (6 bases). CDR3 sequence (DNA): TGCGCCAGCAGCCTTGATGGGAGGAGCTCCTACGAGCAGTACTTC. Its translation: CASSLDGRSSYEQYF.